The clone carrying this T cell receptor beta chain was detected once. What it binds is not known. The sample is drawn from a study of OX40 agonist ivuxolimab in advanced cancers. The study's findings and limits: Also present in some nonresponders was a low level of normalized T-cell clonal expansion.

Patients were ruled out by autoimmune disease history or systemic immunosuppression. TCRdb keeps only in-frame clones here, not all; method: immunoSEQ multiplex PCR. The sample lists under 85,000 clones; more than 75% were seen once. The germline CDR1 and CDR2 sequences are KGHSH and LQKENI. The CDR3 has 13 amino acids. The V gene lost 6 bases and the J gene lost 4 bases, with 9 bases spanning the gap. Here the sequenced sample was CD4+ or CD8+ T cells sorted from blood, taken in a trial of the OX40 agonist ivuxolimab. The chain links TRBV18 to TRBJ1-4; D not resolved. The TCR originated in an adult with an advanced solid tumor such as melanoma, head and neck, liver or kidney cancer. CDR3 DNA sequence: TGTGCCAGCTCGCCCGGGCTTAATGAAAAACTGTTTTTT. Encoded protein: CASSPGLNEKLFF.